Below are 27 T cell receptor beta chains sequenced from a single sample in a study of CD8+CD57+ T cells in acquired aplastic anemia. The template used for profiling TCR beta VDJ and CDR3 was genomic DNA. TCRdb independently ran MiXCR on the reads; one entry per CDR3 protein. The sample holds approximately 160,000 distinct CDR3 sequences, roughly 40% seen once. Specimen: sorted CD4+, CD8+, or CD8+CD57+ T cells (not recorded which) from PBMCs. The receptors were gathered from a human donor in good health.

Concerning this clonotype itself: Germline and junction disagree at one end, which may indicate a read error. The chain combines TRBV10-2 with TRBJ1-2; 8 positions match TRBD1. The CDR3 length is 14 residues. CDR1 WSHSY and CDR2 SAAADI come from the germline V gene. The CDR3 DNA is TGCGCCGGCAGTGGTCCAGGGGGCGCGGTTGGCTACACCTTC. This sequence encodes CAGSGPGGAVGYTF.

V and J are TRBV29-1 and TRBJ2-1; maybe TRBD2 (7 bases). Trimming took 0 bases from V and 2 from J, leaving 17 bases between them. This CDR3 is 17 amino acids long. CDR1 and CDR2 (germline): SQVTM, ANQGSEA. The CDR3 protein is CSVEDPAGALTYNEQFF. In DNA, the CDR3 is TGCAGCGTTGAAGATCCGGCGGGGGCTCTCACCTACAATGAGCAGTTCTTC.

This clonotype came up once. The chain uses TRBV5-1 and TRBJ2-2; 11 bases are shared with TRBD2. This CDR3 contains 17 residues. Unmatched junction bases numbered 7, after V lost 4 bases and J lost 2 bases. Germline CDR1 is SGHRS and CDR2 is YFSETQ. As DNA, the CDR3 is TGCGCCAGCAGCGGAGTTGGGACTAGCGGTAACACCGGGGAGCTGTTTTTT. Translating it yields CASSGVGTSGNTGELFF.

This clonotype was observed a single time. The chain carries TRBV24-1 and TRBJ2-7; 7 bases fit TRBD1. The germline gives CDR1 KGHDR, CDR2 SFDVKD. V lost 4 bases and J lost 5; bases outside the gene matches: 7. The CDR3 totals 14 residues. The CDR3 loop reads CATSDNTGDNEQYF. The CDR3 DNA follows: TGTGCCACCAGTGACAACACAGGGGACAACGAGCAGTACTTC.

The chain couples TRBV28 to TRBJ2-1; 10 nucleotides match TRBD2. The germline V gene encodes CDR1 MDHEN and CDR2 SYDVKM. The V gene end was trimmed by 8 bases and the J gene end by 9 bases; junction bases not matched to a gene: 13. This CDR3 spans 15 amino acids. The CDR3 loop reads CASARSGGVRVEQFF. CDR3 in DNA: TGTGCCAGCGCTCGGAGCGGGGGGGTGAGGGTTGAGCAGTTCTTC.

Turning to this clonotype: Compared with germline, one end of the junction differs, possibly owing to a read error. The V and J genes are TRBV2 and TRBJ2-3; D may be TRBD1 (7 bases). The V gene's germline CDR1 is SNHLY and CDR2 FYNNEI. The CDR3 has 14 residues. CDR3 coding DNA: TGTGCCAGCAAAAGGGGGCGCGGGGCAGATACGCATTACTTT. This translates into CASKRGRGADTHYF.

This clonotype was recorded at least ten times. CDR3 sequence (DNA): TGTGCCAGCAGCCCCCGCGCGGCGGGGGGATTCACTTACCCCACAGATACGCAGTATTTT. The encoded protein is CASSPRAAGGFTYPTDTQYF. This chain links TRBV7-6 with TRBJ2-3; TRBD2 matches at 8 bases. Germline CDR1 SGHVS, CDR2 FNYEAQ. This CDR3 region has 20 residues. The J segment lost 2 bases and the V segment lost 5 bases, leaving 21 bases of the junction unmatched.

This clonotype has only one observation. With a much larger clone just one base away, this may be a read error. The chain has TRBV6-2 or TRBV6-3 and TRBJ1-2; 10 nucleotides align to TRBD1. Germline values: CDR1 MNHEY, CDR2 SVGEGT. The CDR3 consists of 15 residues. This CDR3 reads CSSSYSRQGAEGYTF. In nucleotides, the CDR3 is TGTTCCAGCAGTTACTCGAGACAGGGGGCAGAAGGCTACACCTTC.

With regard to this clonotype: In this CDR3 the conserved last residue, phenylalanine or tryptophan, is missing, so a read error is likely. DNA for the CDR3: TGTGCCAGCAGTTACGGGGGGGCGGGGAGACACAATGAGCAGTTCGTC. It yields the protein CASSYGGAGRHNEQFV. The rearrangement uses TRBV6-2 or TRBV6-3 and TRBJ2-1, with D perhaps matching TRBD2 (7 bases). Germline values: CDR1 MNHEY, CDR2 SVGEGT. The CDR3 is 16 residues long. Trimming removed 2 bases from V and 5 bases from J, with 16 bases in between.

The table lists this clonotype with many counts. The chain links TRBV6-6 to TRBJ2-7; D gene unclear. Germline V gene lookup returns CDR1 MNHNY and CDR2 SVGAGI (reference sequence). The ends were cut back, 0 bases at V and 4 bases at J, with 10 bases in the middle. The CDR3 contains 14 residues. The CDR3 coding sequence is TGTGCCAGCAGTTACTCGGTAACCGGGTACGAGCAGTACTTC. Protein: CASSYSVTGYEQYF.

This chain uses TRBV10-3 with TRBJ1-1; maybe TRBD1 (5 bases). CDR3 length: 14 residues. Germline V gene sequence: CDR1 ENHRY, CDR2 SYGVKD. Trimming left V 10 bases short and J 0 bases short, with 15 bases between. CDR3 DNA: TGTGCCACCTCCCTCGGGGGGATGAACACTGAAGCTTTCTTT. Its translation: CATSLGGMNTEAFF.

V gene TRBV19 combines with J gene TRBJ1-2, with D possibly matching TRBD1 (5 bases). Trimming took 8 bases from V and 4 from J, leaving 14 bases between them. This CDR3 contains 13 residues. Germline CDR1 is LNHDA and CDR2 is SQIVND (reference sequence). This CDR3 reads CASSGPIAYGYTF. As DNA, the CDR3 is TGTGCCAGTTCGGGACCGATTGCCTATGGCTACACCTTC.

This clonotype was seen at least ten times. The chain uses TRBV7-3 and TRBJ1-2; 10 bases agree with TRBD1. This CDR3 is built from 14 residues. Trimming removed 8 bases from V and 7 bases from J; junction bases left unmatched: 10. From germline, CDR1 is SGHTA and CDR2 FQGTGA. CDR3 in DNA: TGTGCCAGCGGTAGACAGGGGGCATCTTCTGGCTACACCTTC. Its protein is CASGRQGASSGYTF.

This clonotype was found many times. The rearrangement links TRBV4-2 to TRBJ2-7; 8 bases are a match to TRBD2. Germline loops: CDR1 LGHNA, CDR2 YNFKEQ. The CDR3 has 17 residues. The V segment lost 4 bases and the J segment 0 bases; nucleotides outside the gene matches: 11. The CDR3 DNA reads TGTGCCAGCAGCCGGTGGGGGAAGGGGACTAGCTCCTACGAGCAGTACTTC. Amino acid sequence: CASSRWGKGTSSYEQYF.

This clonotype was seen once. This chain connects TRBV25-1 to TRBJ1-2; the D gene is possibly TRBD1 (5 bases). The CDR3 extends over 17 amino acids. Germline CDR1 and CDR2: MGHDK and SYGVNS. Trimming removed 1 base at V and 2 bases at J, with 17 bases between. The CDR3 DNA sequence: TGTGCCAGCAGTGAATGGGGACTCATGGGAGAAAACTATGGCTACACCTTC. It encodes CASSEWGLMGENYGYTF.

As concerns this clonotype: The junction differs from germline at one of its ends, possibly a read error. The chain employs TRBV15 and TRBJ2-5; D uncertain. Germline V gene lookup returns CDR1 LNHNV and CDR2 YYDKDF (reference sequence). This CDR3 spans 17 amino acids. CDR3 DNA sequence: TGTGCCACGAAGGACCAAACGAGACGGGCTCCCCAACAGACCCAGTACTTC. It is translated as CATKDQTRRAPQQTQYF.

The rearrangement uses TRBV18 and TRBJ1-5; D call uncertain. This CDR3 has 13 amino acids. CDR1 and CDR2 from the germline V gene are KGHSH and LQKENI. V shed 5 bases and J shed 8 bases, with 13 bases lying between them. CDR3 in amino acids: CASSSEWGEPQHF. CDR3 DNA: TGTGCCAGCTCATCCGAGTGGGGAGAGCCCCAGCATTTT.

The chain combines TRBV11-2 with TRBJ2-5; TRBD2 matches 12 bases. Unmatched junction bases numbered 5, after V lost 1 base and J lost 5 bases. The CDR3 is 16 residues long. The germline V gene has CDR1 SGHAT and CDR2 FQNNGV. CDR3 in DNA: TGTGCCAGCAGCTTAGGCGGACTAGCGGGACTGGAGACCCAGTACTTC. Translated, it gives CASSLGGLAGLETQYF.

This clonotype turned up a few times. V usage is TRBV29-1 and J usage is TRBJ2-2; no clear D. Germline V gene lookup returns CDR1 SQVTM and CDR2 ANQGSEA. CDR3 length: 12 amino acids. Between the trimmed V and J ends, which lost 4 bases and 4 bases, there was a span of 7 bases. CDR3 amino acids: CSVGQATGELFF. CDR3 sequence (DNA): TGCAGCGTTGGGCAAGCCACCGGGGAGCTGTTTTTT.

The table lists this clonotype with many counts. CDR3 coding DNA: TGTGCCATCACCGCGGGGAATACGCAGTATTTT. It encodes CAITAGNTQYF. This chain joins TRBV10-3 and TRBJ2-3; tentative D call: TRBD2 (6 bases). The germline CDR1 and CDR2 sequences are ENHRY and SYGVKD. Deletions cut 7 bases from V and 7 bases from J, with 9 bases between. The CDR3 has 11 residues.

This chain connects TRBV7-6 to TRBJ1-2; 8 positions agree with TRBD1. This CDR3 region has 13 residues. The germline V gene encodes CDR1 SGHVS and CDR2 FNYEAQ. J gave up 8 bases and V 6 bases, and 8 bases lay outside the gene matches. Here the CDR3 reads CASSFGQGQGYTF. DNA of the CDR3: TGTGCCAGCAGTTTCGGACAGGGACAGGGCTACACCTTC.

Worth noting for this clonotype: A clone one base away is much larger, so this may be a read error. This chain uses TRBV7-2 with TRBJ2-6; no reliable D call. Between the trimmed V and J ends, which lost 7 bases and 0 bases, there was a span of 7 bases. This CDR3 comprises 14 residues. CDR1 and CDR2 from the germline V gene are SGHTA and FQGNSA. The DNA of the CDR3 is TGTGCCAGCACCGCCGGCTCTGGGGCCAACGTCCTGACTTTC. This sequence encodes CASTAGSGANVLTF.

In its sample, this clonotype was seen many times. This chain joins TRBV9 and TRBJ2-7; D tentatively reads TRBD1 or TRBD2 (6 bases each). CDR3 length equals 15 residues. V gave up 2 bases and J gave up 3 bases, with 15 bases separating them. Germline lookup yields CDR1 SGDLS and CDR2 YYNGEE. The CDR3 is CASSVGLRGDYEQYF. CDR3 DNA sequence: TGTGCCAGCAGCGTGGGACTGAGGGGGGACTACGAGCAGTACTTC.

This clonotype showed up many times. This chain links TRBV19 with TRBJ2-4, with D unclear. The V end lost 8 bases, the J end lost 1 base, and 9 bases lay between the germline ends. The germline V gene has CDR1 LNHDA and CDR2 SQIVND (reference sequence). There are 13 residues in the CDR3. CDR3 sequence (DNA): TGTGCCAGTCTCTCTTCGGCCAAAAACATTCAGTACTTC. This translates into CASLSSAKNIQYF.

V usage is TRBV7-8 and J usage is TRBJ2-3, with 8 positions matching TRBD2. The V segment lost 3 bases and the J segment 2 bases; nucleotides outside the gene matches: 7. CDR1 SGHVS and CDR2 FQNEAQ come from the germline V gene. The CDR3 runs 16 residues. CDR3 in DNA: TGTGCCAGCAGCTTCAGCGGGGGTCGAACCACAGATACGCAGTATTTT. Encoded protein: CASSFSGGRTTDTQYF.

This clonotype was seen repeatedly, ten times or more. The V call is TRBV27, the J call TRBJ2-7; 8 nucleotides agree with TRBD2. Looked up from germline, CDR1 is MNHEY and CDR2 is SMNVEV (reference sequence). Germline trimming cut 6 bases from V and 0 bases from J; bases unmatched to any gene: 10. This CDR3 has 16 amino acids. Here the CDR3 reads CASSRPPGTSSYEQYF. The CDR3 DNA reads as TGTGCCAGCAGCCGCCCACCCGGGACTAGCTCCTACGAGCAGTACTTC.

This chain connects TRBV7-2 to TRBJ2-1; 7 bases are shared with TRBD2. The CDR3 has 11 amino acids. Germline CDR1 is SGHTA and CDR2 is FQGNSA. V shed 7 bases, J shed 7 bases, and the junction held 1 base outside the gene matches. The CDR3 region has the DNA TGTGCCAGCAAACTAGCGAATGAGCAGTTCTTC. As protein: CASKLANEQFF. Filled out from reference TRBV7-2 and TRBJ2-1, the complete variable domain reads GAGVSQSPSNKVTEKGKDVELRCDPISGHTALYWYRQSLGQGLEFLIYFQGNSAPDKSGLPSDRFSAERTGGSVSTLTIQRTQQEDSAVYLCASKLANEQFFGPGTRLTVL.